The 17 T cell receptor beta chains reported below all come from one sample, sequenced in a study of blood T cell repertoires in COVID-19. TCRdb's copy holds only in-frame clones and misses some; the assay was immunoSEQ multiplex PCR. The table lists more than 100,000 clones, about nine tenths of them singletons. Sequenced material: peripheral blood. The receptors were gathered from a man aged 35 to 55 with acute or convalescent COVID-19.

The V and J genes are TRBV19 and TRBJ1-1; perhaps TRBD1 as D (5 bases). CDR1 is LNHDA, CDR2 SQIVND, per germline (reference sequence). CDR3 length equals 14 residues. V lost 7 bases and J lost 4, with 16 bases in between. The CDR3 coding sequence is TGTGCCAGTACCCCCGGGGGGTCACGCACTGAAGCTTTCTTT. Residues: CASTPGGSRTEAFF.

The chain employs TRBV7-2 and TRBJ1-1; 10 bases map to TRBD1. This CDR3 region has 15 residues. V lost 5 bases, J lost 2 bases, and 5 bases stayed unmatched. CDR1 and CDR2 from the germline V gene are SGHTA and FQGNSA. CDR3 residues: CASSRGQGLNTEAFF. DNA of the CDR3: TGTGCCAGCAGCAGGGGACAGGGGCTCAACACTGAAGCTTTCTTT.

This rearrangement joins TRBV6-2 or TRBV6-3 to TRBJ2-7, with a possible D match to TRBD1 (5 bases). CDR1 is MNHEY and CDR2 is SVGEGT in the germline V gene. Trimming stripped 3 bases from V and 4 bases from J, with 13 bases between. The CDR3 loop spans 14 amino acids. CDR3 DNA sequence: TGTGCCAGCAGTTATCGGCAGGGTGCTTACGAGCAGTACTTC. As protein: CASSYRQGAYEQYF.

This clone was recorded a few times. V gene TRBV7-2 combines with J gene TRBJ1-1; D is perhaps TRBD1 (6 bases). From germline, CDR1 is SGHTA and CDR2 FQGNSA. The CDR3 has 17 residues. Trimming shortened V by 5 bases and J by 4 bases, and 23 bases separated the two germline ends. CDR3 loop: CASSMNRVQARGTEAFF. DNA for the CDR3: TGTGCCAGCAGCATGAACAGGGTCCAGGCTCGGGGCACTGAAGCTTTCTTT.

The chain uses TRBV9 and TRBJ1-6, with a weak D call TRBD1 (6 bases). Looked up from germline, CDR1 is SGDLS and CDR2 is YYNGEE. Trimming pared 3 bases from V and 1 base from J, leaving 8 bases between. The CDR3 loop spans 15 amino acids. This CDR3 is CASSAQGSYNSPLHF. In nucleotides, the CDR3 is TGTGCCAGCAGCGCACAGGGTTCCTATAATTCACCCCTCCACTTT.

The gene calls are TRBV5-6 and TRBJ1-2; TRBD1 aligns across 8 bases. The CDR3 consists of 14 residues. Germline assignment: CDR1 SGHDT and CDR2 YYEEEE. V lost 4 bases, J lost 8 bases, and 10 bases stayed unmatched. In nucleotides, the CDR3 is TGTGCCAGCAGCCAAGGGGACAGGAAGGGAGGCTACACCTTC. Its protein product is CASSQGDRKGGYTF.

This sequence joins TRBV12-5 and TRBJ2-3; D gene ambiguous. The CDR3 has 14 amino acids. Germline CDR1 and CDR2: LGHNT and FRNRAP. V gave up 1 base and J gave up 1 base, with 6 bases separating them. DNA for the CDR3: TGTGCTAGTGGTTTGGGAACTCGCACAGATACGCAGTATTTT. Its translation is CASGLGTRTDTQYF.

CDR3 sequence: CASSFTTGGYGYTF. The CDR3 coding sequence is TGTGCCAGCAGCTTTACGACAGGGGGCTATGGCTACACCTTC. The V and J genes are TRBV7-2 and TRBJ1-2; 9 positions match TRBD1. This CDR3 comprises 14 residues. Germline assignment: CDR1 SGHTA and CDR2 FQGNSA. The V and J ends lost 3 bases and 4 bases, in that order; junction bases with no gene match: 3.

This chain connects TRBV9 to TRBJ1-2; possible D gene TRBD1, 6 bases. Germline assignment: CDR1 SGDLS and CDR2 YYNGEE. Trimming stripped 4 bases from V and 1 base from J, with 17 bases between. The CDR3 spans 16 residues. DNA of the CDR3: TGTGCCAGCAGCCCTTGGGCGGGGGGCGATAACTATGGCTACACCTTC. It translates to CASSPWAGGDNYGYTF. The entire variable domain, with the rest obtained from reference TRBV9 and TRBJ1-2, is as follows: DSGVTQTPKHLITATGQRVTLRCSPRSGDLSVYWYQQSLDQGLQFLIQYYNGEERAKGNILERFSAQQFPDLHSELNLSSLELGDSALYFCASSPWAGGDNYGYTFGSGTRLTVV.

The chain carries TRBV5-6 and TRBJ1-1; D gene ambiguous. The CDR3 has 15 residues. Germline loops: CDR1 SGHDT, CDR2 YYEEEE. V lost 0 bases to trimming and J lost 4 bases, with 13 bases between them. CDR3 residues: CASSLDRGSVTEAFF. The CDR3 coding sequence is TGTGCCAGCAGCTTGGATAGAGGGTCGGTCACTGAAGCTTTCTTT.

This chain connects TRBV14 to TRBJ1-4; maybe TRBD1 (5 bases). Trimming removed 3 bases at V and 8 bases at J, with 10 bases between. CDR3 length: 13 amino acids. Per germline, CDR1 SGHDN and CDR2 FVKESK. CDR3 bases: TGTGCCAGCAGCCAGACGGGGGAGGAAAAACTGTTTTTT. It translates to CASSQTGEEKLFF.

The chain links TRBV4-2 to TRBJ2-1; D is unresolved. Per the germline V gene, CDR1 is LGHNA and CDR2 is YNFKEQ. V lost 1 base and J 8 bases, leaving 6 bases between the germline ends. The CDR3 length is 12 residues. The CDR3, as DNA: TGTGCCAGCAGCCAAGTTCAATATGAGCAGTTCTTC. Its protein is CASSQVQYEQFF.

The chain combines TRBV19 with TRBJ2-3; D possibly corresponds to TRBD1 (5 bases). Trimming took off 6 bases at V and 2 bases at J, with 9 bases between the two ends. The CDR3 has 13 amino acids. The V gene's germline CDR1 is LNHDA and CDR2 SQIVND (reference sequence). The CDR3 loop reads CASSDRVTDTQYF. CDR3 bases: TGTGCCAGTAGCGACAGAGTCACAGATACGCAGTATTTT.

The rearrangement links TRBV18 to TRBJ1-3; the D gene is possibly TRBD1 (5 bases). The CDR3 spans 13 residues. V lost 4 bases, J lost 2 bases, and 6 bases lay in between. Per the germline V gene, CDR1 is KGHSH and CDR2 is LQKENI. For the CDR3, the DNA is TGTGCCAGCTCACAAGGGGCTGGAAACACCATATATTTT. Translation: CASSQGAGNTIYF.

This clone showed up just a few times. This chain uses TRBV2 with TRBJ1-2; D perhaps matches TRBD1 (5 bases). CDR3 length equals 14 residues. Germline V lookup: CDR1 SNHLY, CDR2 FYNNEI. V lost 2 bases and J lost 4, with 11 bases in between. The CDR3 protein is CASSENRGTYGYTF. The DNA for the CDR3 is TGTGCCAGCAGTGAAAATAGGGGCACCTATGGCTACACCTTC. Variable domain in full (rest from reference TRBV2 and TRBJ1-2): EPEVTQTPSHQVTQMGQEVILRCVPISNHLYFYWYRQILGQKVEFLVSFYNNEISEKSEIFDDQFSVERPDGSNFTLKIRSTKLEDSAMYFCASSENRGTYGYTFGSGTRLTVV.

The chain employs TRBV5-6 and TRBJ2-7; 7 positions match TRBD1. V gave up 2 bases and J gave up 6 bases; unmatched junction bases: 8. Germline loops: CDR1 SGHDT, CDR2 YYEEEE. This CDR3 has 14 amino acids. The CDR3 DNA follows: TGTGCCAGCAGCTTAACGGGACAGTATGGCGAGCAGTACTTC. Translation: CASSLTGQYGEQYF.

This clone was seen repeatedly, ten times or more. This chain connects TRBV4-1 to TRBJ1-1; the D gene is possibly TRBD1 (5 bases). This CDR3 is 18 amino acids long. Germline V CDR1 and CDR2: MGHRA, YSYEKL. Trimming cost V 0 bases and J 0 bases, with 17 bases left between them. CDR3 sequence reads: CASSQESNDRTLNTEAFF. Here the CDR3 DNA reads TGCGCCAGCAGCCAAGAATCTAACGACAGAACCCTGAACACTGAAGCTTTCTTT.